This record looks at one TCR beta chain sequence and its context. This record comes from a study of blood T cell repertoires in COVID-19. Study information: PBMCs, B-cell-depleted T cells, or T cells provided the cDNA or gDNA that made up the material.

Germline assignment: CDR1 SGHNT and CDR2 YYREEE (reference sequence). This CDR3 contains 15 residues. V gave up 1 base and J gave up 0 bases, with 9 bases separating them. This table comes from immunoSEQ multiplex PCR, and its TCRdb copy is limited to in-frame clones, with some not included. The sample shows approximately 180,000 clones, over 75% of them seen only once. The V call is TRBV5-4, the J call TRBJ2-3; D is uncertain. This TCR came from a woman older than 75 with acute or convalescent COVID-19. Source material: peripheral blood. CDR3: CASSLRYPSTDTQYF. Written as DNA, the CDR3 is TGTGCCAGCAGCTTGCGGTACCCCAGCACAGATACGCAGTATTTT.